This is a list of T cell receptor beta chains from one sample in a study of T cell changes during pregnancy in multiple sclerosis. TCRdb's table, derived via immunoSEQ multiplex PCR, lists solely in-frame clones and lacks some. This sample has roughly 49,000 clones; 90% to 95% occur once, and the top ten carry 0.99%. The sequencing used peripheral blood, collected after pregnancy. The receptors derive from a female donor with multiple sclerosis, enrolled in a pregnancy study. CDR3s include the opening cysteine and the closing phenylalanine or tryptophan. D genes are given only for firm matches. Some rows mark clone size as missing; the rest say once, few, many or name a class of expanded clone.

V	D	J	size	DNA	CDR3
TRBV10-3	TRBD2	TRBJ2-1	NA	TGTGCCATCAGTCCTAGCGGGGGGGCGGGGAATGAGCAGTTCTTC	CAISPSGGAGNEQFF
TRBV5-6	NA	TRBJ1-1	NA	TGTGCCAGCAGCTTCCTAACAGGATCGAACACTGAAGCTTTCTTT	CASSFLTGSNTEAFF
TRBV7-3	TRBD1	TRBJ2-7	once	TGTGCCAGCAGCTTACCCGGGACAGCTCAAAACGAGCAGTACTTC	CASSLPGTAQNEQYF
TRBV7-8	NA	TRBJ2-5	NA	TGTGCCAGCAACTACAGGGACGGGCGGGAGACCCAGTACTTC	CASNYRDGRETQYF
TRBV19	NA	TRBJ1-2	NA	TGTGCCAGTAGTATTAGGGGTCATGGAAATACTAACTATGGCTACACCTTC	CASSIRGHGNTNYGYTF
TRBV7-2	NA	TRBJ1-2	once	TGTGCCAGCAGCCCTCCCTCGGCAGGTCATGGCTACACCTTC	CASSPPSAGHGYTF
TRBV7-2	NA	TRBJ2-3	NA	TGTGCCAGCAGGACCGGAAGGGGGGGTTCAGATACGCAGTATTTT	CASRTGRGGSDTQYF
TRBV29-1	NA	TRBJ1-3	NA	TGCAGCGTTGAAATTCGGAACACCATATATTTT	CSVEIRNTIYF
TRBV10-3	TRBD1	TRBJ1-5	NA	TGTGCCATCAGTGCCGGGACAGGGGGAACCGGCAATCAGCCCCAGCATTTT	CAISAGTGGTGNQPQHF
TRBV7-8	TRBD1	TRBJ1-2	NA	TGTGCCAGCAGCCTACTGGACAGGGGCAATAGCTATGGCTACACCTTC	CASSLLDRGNSYGYTF
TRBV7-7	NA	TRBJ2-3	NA	TGTGCTAGCAGCTTAGCGTCTGGACAGAGCACAGATACGCAGTATTTT	CASSLASGQSTDTQYF